Listed below are T cell receptor beta chains from one sample, sequenced in a study of blood T cells in healthy people across ages. TCRdb analysed the 5' RACE reads with MiXCR anew, one entry per CDR3 protein. Of approximately 880,000 distinct CDR3 sequences in the sample, roughly 48% are singletons; the top ten hold around an eighth. Material: blood. All receptors come from a man aged 25 to 40 in good health. Each CDR3 is given with its conserved first and last residue. D genes are given only for firm matches. Rows may omit the clone size; those that give it use once, few, many or a size class.

TRBJ2-3,TRBV29-1,.,.,CSGRGTDTQYF,TGCAGCGGGAGGGGCACAGATACGCAGTATTTT
TRBJ2-7,TRBV2,TRBD2,.,CASTGGLGDYEQYF,TGTGCCAGCACGGGAGGACTGGGGGACTACGAGCAGTACTTC
TRBJ1-2,TRBV10-3,TRBD1,few,CAISEYGTGVTFYGYTF,TGTGCCATCAGTGAGTATGGGACAGGAGTCACATTCTATGGCTACACCTTC
TRBJ1-2,TRBV28,TRBD1,many,CASSLGTGYGYTF,TGTGCCAGCAGTTTAGGGACAGGGTATGGCTACACCTTC
TRBJ1-4,TRBV6-5,.,.,CASSYSKGNEKLFF,TGTGCCAGCAGTTACTCGAAGGGAAATGAAAAACTGTTTTTT
TRBJ1-1,TRBV12-3/TRBV12-4,.,.,CASRDRTEAFF,TGTGCCAGCAGAGACCGTACTGAAGCTTTCTTT
TRBJ2-5,TRBV6-5,.,.,CASSSLEGETQYF,TGTGCCAGCAGTAGCCTAGAGGGGGAGACCCAGTACTTC
TRBJ1-1,TRBV4-1,TRBD1,few,CASSINRGMTEAFF,TGCGCCAGCAGTATCAACAGGGGAATGACTGAAGCTTTCTTT
TRBJ1-1,TRBV7-9,TRBD1,.,CANGEGTTGTAFF,TGTGCCAACGGCGAGGGAACGACAGGGACGGCTTTCTTT
TRBJ1-2,TRBV4-1,.,.,CASSQPQGDGYTF,TGCGCCAGCAGCCAACCACAAGGGGATGGCTACACCTTC